In its sample, the clone carrying this TCR beta chain was seen many times. Germline assignment: CDR1 KGHSH and CDR2 LQKENI. CDR3 length equals 12 residues. V dropped 3 bases and J dropped 4 bases, with 7 bases sitting between them. The data belong to a study of T cells in Graves' hyperthyroidism and ophthalmopathy. Regions amplified from RNA transcripts were the TCR beta CDR3 regions. HTBI primers drove first-round RT-PCR of the TCR CDR3. TCRdb reprocessed the multiplex PCR reads with MiXCR, giving one entry per CDR3 protein. The table includes a few hundred thousand distinct CDR3 sequences, 20% to 25% detected once.

The sequencing input was blood. The chain is built from TRBV18 and TRBJ2-7; possible D gene TRBD2, 6 bases. The clonotype was recovered from a man between 25 and 39 years old with Graves' ophthalmopathy. The CDR3 DNA is TGTGCCAGCTCACCGGAGGGTTACGAGCAGTACTTC. This translates into CASSPEGYEQYF.